The sequence of this TCR beta chain was determined in a study of Graves' ophthalmopathy and Graves' hyperthyroidism. Study overall: Peripheral blood samples were taken at initial diagnosis, before any treatment. Study-wide findings and caveats: Blood samples also showed most expanded thyroid clonotypes exceeding 0.001 frequency.

This clonotype was picked up many times. As yet, its antigen is unknown. RNA served as the template for amplifying TCR beta CDR3 regions. First-round RT-PCR used HTBI primers; second-round multiplex PCR followed. TCRdb redid the calling of the multiplex PCR reads with MiXCR, one entry per CDR3 protein. The sample includes hundreds of thousands of distinct CDR3 sequences, 20% to 25% of them seen just once. V was pared by 6 bases and J by 3 bases, with 5 bases of the junction left unmatched. The CDR3 consists of 14 residues. Germline V gene sequence: CDR1 MNHNS, CDR2 SASEGT. Sample: peripheral blood. The chain links TRBV6-1 to TRBJ1-5; TRBD1 agrees at 7 bases. The sequence was obtained from a woman aged 18 to 35 with stable Graves' hyperthyroidism. The CDR3 nucleotides are TGTGCCAGCAGACGGACAGGTAACAATCAGCCCCAGCATTTT. Protein: CASRRTGNNQPQHF.